Shown below are 15 T cell receptor beta chains from a single sample sequenced in a study of cytomegalovirus exposure and HLA in healthy donors. This PCR relied on a set of 60 Vbeta primers and 13 Jbeta primers. Clones were sequenced by immunoSEQ multiplex PCR, and TCRdb holds only the in-frame ones, with some missing. The sample lists around 140,000 clones; over 70% were seen once. Sequencing was performed on PBMCs. The receptors here all came from a man aged 25-45 years in good health and CMV-seronegative.

This rearrangement joins TRBV19 to TRBJ1-1; D might be TRBD1 (6 bases). Germline V lookup: CDR1 LNHDA, CDR2 SQIVND (reference sequence). The CDR3 is 13 residues long. V gave up 8 bases and J gave up 6 bases, with 16 bases separating them. The CDR3: CASSPTGKAEAFF. The CDR3 DNA reads as TGTGCCAGTTCACCCACAGGGAAGGCTGAAGCTTTCTTT. Complete variable domain (other parts from reference TRBV19 and TRBJ1-1): DGGITQSPKYLFRKEGQNVTLSCEQNLNHDAMYWYRQDPGQGLRLIYYSQIVNDFQKGDIAEGYSVSREKKESFPLTVTSAQKNPTAFYLCASSPTGKAEAFFGQGTRLTVV.

The chain combines TRBV28 with TRBJ1-2, with TRBD1 as a possible D gene (6 bases). CDR1 is MDHEN and CDR2 is SYDVKM in the germline V gene. This CDR3 region has 12 residues. The V gene lost 7 bases and the J gene lost 4 bases, with 10 bases spanning the gap. The CDR3 protein is CASNREGYGYTF. The CDR3 nucleotides are TGTGCCAGCAACAGGGAGGGCTATGGCTACACCTTC.

The chain recombines TRBV5-1 with TRBJ2-2; 8 bases fit TRBD1. Germline CDR1 and CDR2: SGHRS and YFSETQ. This CDR3 region has 15 residues. V shed 2 bases and J 2 bases; nucleotides not matched to a gene: 2. Written as DNA, the CDR3 is TGCGCCAGCAGCTTCGACAGGGGTAACACCGGGGAGCTGTTTTTT. Its protein product is CASSFDRGNTGELFF.

This chain joins TRBV15 and TRBJ2-4, with 8 bases lining up with TRBD1. CDR3 length: 15 residues. Germline-derived CDR1 and CDR2 are LNHNV and YYDKDF (reference sequence). V shed 6 bases and J 8 bases; nucleotides not matched to a gene: 12. The CDR3 coding sequence is TGTGCCACCAGAGCAGGGGGCTGGGATATCGACATTCAGTACTTC. The encoded protein is CATRAGGWDIDIQYF.

On this clone: The sample holds other DNA sequences that translate to the same CDR3. The chain recombines TRBV6-6 with TRBJ1-5; 7 nucleotides line up with TRBD1. The CDR3 extends over 16 amino acids. CDR1 MNHNY and CDR2 SVGAGI come from the germline V gene (reference sequence). V lost 0 bases, J lost 3 bases, and 5 bases stayed unmatched. DNA for the CDR3: TGTGCCAGCAGTTACTCAACAGGGGCCGTCAATCAGCCCCAGCATTTT. This codes for CASSYSTGAVNQPQHF.

The chain couples TRBV6-5 to TRBJ2-5; TRBD1 might be the D (6 bases). The closer fit of TRBJ2-7 to the DNA end suggests the J call may be wrong. Germline V gene data show CDR1 as MNHEY and CDR2 as SVGAGI. CDR3 size: 14 residues. DNA of the CDR3: TGTGCCAGCAGTAAACAGGGAAAGGTCTCCGAGCAGTACTTC. Its protein is CASSKQGKVSEQYF.

This rearrangement joins TRBV30 to TRBJ2-1, with TRBD2 identical over 9 bases. Trimming cost V 2 bases and J 6 bases; bases outside gene matches: 5. Germline V gene data show CDR1 as GTSNPN and CDR2 as SVGIG (reference sequence). This CDR3 has 14 amino acids. CDR3 DNA sequence: TGTGCCTGGAGTAGGCTAGCGGGGACCAATGAGCAGTTCTTC. It specifies CAWSRLAGTNEQFF.

In its sample, this clone was seen once. The chain is built from TRBV4-2 and TRBJ2-7, with 7 positions matching TRBD1. This CDR3 is 16 amino acids long. CDR1 is LGHNA, CDR2 YNFKEQ, per germline. The ends lost 3 bases at V and 0 bases at J; junction bases unmatched: 8. CDR3 DNA: TGTGCCAGCAGCCAGGGAAGGACAGGCAACTCCTACGAGCAGTACTTC. Protein product: CASSQGRTGNSYEQYF.

The rearrangement joins TRBV5-1 to TRBJ2-5, with 7 positions matching TRBD1. Germline CDR1 and CDR2: SGHRS and YFSETQ. J lost 1 base, V lost 2 bases, and 5 bases had no gene match. This CDR3 has 15 residues. DNA of the CDR3: TGCGCCAGCAGCTTAACCGGACAGGCCCAAGAGACCCAGTACTTC. Protein: CASSLTGQAQETQYF.

The rearrangement uses TRBV28 and TRBJ1-2; D is unclear. V shed 7 bases and J shed 5 bases, with 8 bases lying between them. The CDR3 sequence is 11 residues long. Germline assignment: CDR1 MDHEN and CDR2 SYDVKM. The CDR3 DNA reads as TGTGCCAGCACCCGGTGGTATGGCTACACCTTC. Its protein product is CASTRWYGYTF.

The chain uses TRBV7-9 and TRBJ2-7, with 10 bases that match TRBD2. The V gene end was trimmed by 4 bases and the J gene end by 7 bases; junction bases not matched to a gene: 13. In germline, CDR1 is SEHNR, CDR2 FQNEAQ (reference sequence). The CDR3 is made up of 16 amino acids. CDR3 sequence (DNA): TGTGCCAGCAGCTCTCCCCTAGCGGGGGCCACTGGGGAGCAGTACTTC. Translation gives CASSSPLAGATGEQYF.

In DNA form, the CDR3 reads TGTGCCAGCAGTTTAGCGGGCGGGGAGACCCAGTACTTC. Amino acids: CASSLAGGETQYF. The gene calls are TRBV28 and TRBJ2-5; TRBD2 is a possible D gene (5 bases). Germline CDR1 MDHEN, CDR2 SYDVKM. The CDR3 loop spans 13 amino acids. V was clipped by 2 bases and J by 5 bases, with 9 bases between them.

This clone was observed a single time. The V and J genes are TRBV7-6 and TRBJ1-4; 7 bases are shared with TRBD1. The CDR3 length is 16 residues. Germline V gives CDR1 SGHVS, CDR2 FNYEAQ. Trimming removed 4 bases from V and 5 bases from J; junction bases left unmatched: 10. The CDR3 loop reads CASSSSLTGSNEKLFF. In DNA form, the CDR3 reads TGTGCCAGCAGCTCCTCCCTGACAGGGTCAAATGAAAAACTGTTTTTT.

The rearrangement links TRBV27 to TRBJ2-5; 8 bases align to TRBD2. CDR1 and CDR2 from the germline V gene are MNHEY and SMNVEV (reference sequence). CDR3 length: 18 residues. J gave up 5 bases and V 6 bases, and 20 bases lay outside the gene matches. In DNA, the CDR3 is TGTGCCAGCAGACGTGGACTAGCACGAGAGGGGCGAGAGGAGACCCAGTACTTC. Translation: CASRRGLAREGREETQYF.

The V gene is TRBV19, the J gene TRBJ1-1, with 7 nucleotides matching TRBD1. Trimming at V came to 3 bases and at J to 8 bases, leaving 3 bases not matched to a gene. There are 12 residues in the CDR3. Looked up from germline, CDR1 is LNHDA and CDR2 is SQIVND (reference sequence). The CDR3 DNA is TGTGCCAGTAGTATGACAGGGTACGAAGCTTTCTTT. Amino acid sequence: CASSMTGYEAFF.